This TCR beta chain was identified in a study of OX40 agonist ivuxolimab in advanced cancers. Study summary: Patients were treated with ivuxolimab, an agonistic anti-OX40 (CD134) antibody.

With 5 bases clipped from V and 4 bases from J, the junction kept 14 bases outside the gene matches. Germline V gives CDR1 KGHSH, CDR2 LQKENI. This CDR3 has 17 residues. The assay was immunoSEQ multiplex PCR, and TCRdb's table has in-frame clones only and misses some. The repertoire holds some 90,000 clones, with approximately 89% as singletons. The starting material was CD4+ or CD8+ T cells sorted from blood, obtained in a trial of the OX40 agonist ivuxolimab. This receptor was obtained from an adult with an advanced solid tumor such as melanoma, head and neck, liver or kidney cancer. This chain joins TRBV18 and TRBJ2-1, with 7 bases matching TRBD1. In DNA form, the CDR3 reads TGTGCCAGCTCAAGAGGCCGAGGGGGCTCGAGTTACAATGAGCAGTTCTTC. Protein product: CASSRGRGGSSYNEQFF. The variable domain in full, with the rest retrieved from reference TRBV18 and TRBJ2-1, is NAGVMQNPRHLVRRRGQEARLRCSPMKGHSHVYWYRQLPEEGLKFMVYLQKENIIDESGMPKERFSAEFPKEGPSILRIQQVVRGDSAAYFCASSRGRGGSSYNEQFFGPGTRLTVL.